This T cell receptor beta chain was captured in a study of regulatory T cells in long-lasting Graves disease. Study-level findings and limits: Newly diagnosed patients had higher TCR diversity than persistent Graves' patients did.

Time point in this sample: newly diagnosed GD, antithyroid drugs for less than 3 months. Scientists built the TCR library using RNA that was extracted from PBMCs. This clonotype was recorded many times. Its antigen is currently unknown. V was pared by 4 bases and J by 5 bases, with 5 bases of the junction left unmatched. This CDR3 is 15 amino acids long. Germline lookup yields CDR1 SGHRS and CDR2 YFSETQ. Researchers made TCR beta libraries by using iRepertoire HTBI primers and running Arm-PCR on CDR3 regions. TCRdb fed the multiplex PCR reads into MiXCR, producing one record per CDR3 protein. In the table there are approximately 300,000 distinct CDR3 sequences, about a sixth of which are singletons.

Sequenced here: peripheral blood mononuclear cells (PBMCs), sampled at new diagnosis, from a patient treated with antithyroid drugs. V and J are TRBV5-1 and TRBJ2-2, with TRBD1 matching over 10 bases. The sequence derives from a female donor with Graves disease. CDR3 DNA sequence: TGCGCCAGCAGCCGACAGGGGGCGAGGACCGGGGAGCTGTTTTTT. It yields the protein CASSRQGARTGELFF.